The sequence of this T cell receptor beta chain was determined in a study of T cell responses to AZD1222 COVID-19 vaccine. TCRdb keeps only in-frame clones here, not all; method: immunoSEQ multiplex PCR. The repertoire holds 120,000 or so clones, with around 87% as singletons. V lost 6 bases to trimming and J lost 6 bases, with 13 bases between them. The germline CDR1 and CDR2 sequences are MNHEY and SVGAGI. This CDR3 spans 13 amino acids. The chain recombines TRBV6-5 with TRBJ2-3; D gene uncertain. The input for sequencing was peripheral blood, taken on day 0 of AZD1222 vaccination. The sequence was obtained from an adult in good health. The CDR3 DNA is TGTGCCAGCAGCGCCCGTCCCTCGGATACGCAGTATTTT. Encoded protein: CASSARPSDTQYF.